This T cell receptor (beta chain) comes out of a study of cytomegalovirus exposure and HLA in healthy donors. The PCR contained 60 Vbeta and 13 Jbeta primers. Profiling relied on immunoSEQ multiplex PCR, and the TCRdb table lists in-frame clones only, not all of them. The sample includes about 160,000 clones, roughly 70% of them seen just once. There are a few counts of this clone. CDR3 length: 12 amino acids. The germline V gene has CDR1 SGHTA and CDR2 FQGNSA. The V end lost 2 bases, the J end lost 5 bases, and 3 bases lay between the germline ends. The sequence was obtained from a woman aged 40 to 49 in good health and CMV-seropositive. The material sequenced was PBMCs. V usage is TRBV7-2 and J usage is TRBJ1-4, with D uncertain. This chain's CDR3 is CASSLQNEKLFF. The DNA for the CDR3 is TGTGCCAGCAGCTTACAGAATGAAAAACTGTTTTTT.